This T cell receptor (beta chain) was retrieved from a study of blood T cell repertoires in COVID-19. Background on the study: Sites across the United States, Italy and Spain contributed samples from acute and convalescent COVID-19. The cDNA or gDNA used as material had been derived from T cells, B-cell-depleted T cells, or PBMCs.

CDR1 and CDR2 from the germline V gene are MNHEY and SMNVEV (reference sequence). The CDR3 extends over 13 amino acids. Trimming stripped 2 bases from V and 7 bases from J, with 11 bases between. All enrollees were roughly 18 to 95 years old and from some 24 US areas. Source study methods: From reference gene primer amplification, estimates of nucleated cell counts were derived. Assay: immunoSEQ multiplex PCR; the TCRdb copy retains only in-frame clones and omits some. V and J calls and clone size are given by that table; D and trimming were obtained from the DNA. The sample consists of about 270,000 clones, around 90% of them appearing once.

Sequencing was carried out using PBMCs or T cells enriched from blood (not recorded which). The chain is built from TRBV27 and TRBJ1-2; D gene ambiguous. This receptor was identified in a young woman with acute COVID-19. CDR3: CASSLSGQSGYTF. CDR3 DNA sequence: TGTGCCAGCAGTTTAAGTGGGCAGAGTGGCTACACCTTC.